The 15 T cell receptor beta chains in this list originate from one sample, sequenced in a study of blood T cell repertoires in COVID-19. The table came from immunoSEQ multiplex PCR; TCRdb's copy has only in-frame clones and leaves some out. The sample carries over 90,000 clones, roughly 87% recorded once. The sequenced material came from peripheral blood. These receptors were collected from a woman aged 45-65 years with COVID-19, enrolled during active disease.

This clone was observed once. The chain links TRBV2 to TRBJ1-4; 7 nucleotides line up with TRBD1. V dropped 3 bases and J dropped 8; count of bases not matched to a gene: 6. Looked up from germline, CDR1 is SNHLY and CDR2 is FYNNEI. CDR3 size: 14 residues. CDR3: CASSEDRGHEKLFF. The CDR3 DNA is TGTGCCAGCAGTGAGGATAGGGGGCACGAAAAACTGTTTTTT.

V is TRBV30 and J is TRBJ1-5; possibly TRBD1 for D (6 bases). Per the germline V gene, CDR1 is GTSNPN and CDR2 is SVGIG (reference sequence). Trimming took off 2 bases at V and 5 bases at J, with 13 bases between the two ends. CDR3 length: 14 amino acids. CDR3 sequence: CAWSSSGAHQPQHF. CDR3 coding DNA: TGTGCCTGGAGTTCGTCAGGGGCGCATCAGCCCCAGCATTTT.

J is TRBJ2-2 and V is TRBV5-6; D may be TRBD2 (5 bases). V dropped 0 bases and J dropped 4 bases, with 13 bases sitting between them. The germline V gene has CDR1 SGHDT and CDR2 YYEEEE. This CDR3 region has 16 residues. In DNA, the CDR3 is TGTGCCAGCAGCTTGGCGGGGTTACTGTCCACCGGGGAGCTGTTTTTT. This gives the protein CASSLAGLLSTGELFF.

V and J are TRBV30 and TRBJ1-2; a weak D match, TRBD1 (5 bases). Germline CDR1 GTSNPN, CDR2 SVGIG (reference sequence). This CDR3 is built from 14 residues. The V gene lost 3 bases and the J gene lost 7 bases, with 18 bases spanning the gap. CDR3 sequence reads: CAWSPQGIGSGYTF. Here the CDR3 DNA reads TGTGCCTGGAGCCCCCAGGGAATTGGGTCTGGCTACACCTTC.

This rearrangement joins TRBV6-2 or TRBV6-3 to TRBJ2-7; D not resolved. CDR1 is MNHEY and CDR2 is SVGEGT in the germline V gene. The length of the CDR3 is 14 residues. Trimming shortened V by 3 bases and J by 4 bases, and 13 bases separated the two germline ends. In DNA form, the CDR3 reads TGTGCCAGCAGTTATAGATCTACCGCTTACGAGCAGTACTTC. It yields the protein CASSYRSTAYEQYF.

The V and J genes are TRBV7-6 and TRBJ2-3; 8 bases map to TRBD2. J was trimmed by 4 bases and V by 1 base; bases with no gene match: 7. The CDR3 totals 16 residues. Per the germline V gene, CDR1 is SGHVS and CDR2 is FNYEAQ. Written as DNA, the CDR3 is TGTGCCAGCAGCTTAGAGCGGACTAGCTTCCCAGATACGCAGTATTTT. Amino acid sequence: CASSLERTSFPDTQYF.

V is TRBV2 and J is TRBJ1-5, with D uncertain. Trimming took 2 bases from V and 6 from J, leaving 8 bases between them. The CDR3 covers 13 residues. Germline loops: CDR1 SNHLY, CDR2 FYNNEI. In nucleotides, the CDR3 is TGTGCCAGCAGTGAAACGGGGTTTCAGCCCCAGCATTTT. Translating it yields CASSETGFQPQHF.

The chain joins TRBV7-9 to TRBJ2-1, with 10 bases identical to TRBD2. The J segment lost 6 bases and the V segment lost 2 bases, leaving 7 bases of the junction unmatched. The CDR3 totals 16 residues. Looked up from germline, CDR1 is SEHNR and CDR2 is FQNEAQ (reference sequence). The CDR3 DNA reads TGTGCCAGCAGCTTAACTCTAGCGGGGGAGTTCAATGAGCAGTTCTTC. Amino acids: CASSLTLAGEFNEQFF.

V gene TRBV28 combines with J gene TRBJ2-5; TRBD2 aligns across 9 bases. V lost 2 bases and J lost 1; bases outside the gene matches: 5. The CDR3 runs to 16 residues. Germline CDR1 is MDHEN and CDR2 is SYDVKM. The CDR3 loop is CASSLMGGGVQETQYF. The CDR3, as DNA: TGTGCCAGCAGTTTAATGGGCGGGGGGGTCCAAGAGACCCAGTACTTC.

Only one count was recorded for this clone. V gene TRBV27 combines with J gene TRBJ1-2; D call uncertain. This CDR3 has 11 residues. The germline V gene has CDR1 MNHEY and CDR2 SMNVEV (reference sequence). The V gene lost 8 bases and the J gene lost 7 bases, with 11 bases spanning the gap. DNA for the CDR3: TGTGCCAGCCGAGGATCTGGTGGCTACACCTTC. This encodes CASRGSGGYTF.

The V call is TRBV2, the J call TRBJ2-2; TRBD1 aligns across 8 bases. The V and J ends lost 7 bases and 1 base, in that order; junction bases with no gene match: 5. The CDR3 runs 15 residues. CDR1 is SNHLY, CDR2 FYNNEI, per germline. The CDR3 here is CASKAGTGNTGELFF. Here the CDR3 DNA reads TGTGCCAGCAAGGCCGGGACAGGGAACACCGGGGAGCTGTTTTTT.

The chain employs TRBV7-2 and TRBJ2-5, with 10 bases matching TRBD1. There are 14 residues in the CDR3. V shed 5 bases, J shed 4 bases, and the junction held 4 bases outside the gene matches. Germline loops: CDR1 SGHTA, CDR2 FQGNSA. CDR3 coding DNA: TGTGCCAGCAGCGCTAGGGACAGGGGAGAGACCCAGTACTTC. Its protein is CASSARDRGETQYF.

The chain links TRBV29-1 to TRBJ1-1; D is perhaps TRBD1 (5 bases). V lost 6 bases and J 2 bases, leaving 19 bases between the germline ends. The CDR3 loop spans 15 amino acids. CDR1 SQVTM and CDR2 ANQGSEA come from the germline V gene. The CDR3 protein is CSVQGLDRGNTEAFF. CDR3 nucleotide sequence: TGCAGCGTCCAGGGACTGGATCGGGGTAACACTGAAGCTTTCTTT.

The gene calls are TRBV11-3 and TRBJ1-1, with D possibly being TRBD1 (6 bases). Germline CDR1 SGHNT, CDR2 YENEEA. The V gene lost 0 bases and the J gene lost 11 bases, with 10 bases spanning the gap. CDR3 size: 12 residues. CDR3 region: CASSLEAGVAFF. The DNA of the CDR3 is TGTGCCAGCAGCTTAGAGGCAGGGGTGGCTTTCTTT.

The chain combines TRBV28 with TRBJ1-2; 8 bases agree with TRBD1. V shed 6 bases, J shed 3 bases, and the junction held 6 bases outside the gene matches. The CDR3 runs 14 residues. Germline V gene sequence: CDR1 MDHEN, CDR2 SYDVKM. Written as DNA, the CDR3 is TGTGCCAGCAGGGGGACAGGAGCCTACTATGGCTACACCTTC. This encodes CASRGTGAYYGYTF.